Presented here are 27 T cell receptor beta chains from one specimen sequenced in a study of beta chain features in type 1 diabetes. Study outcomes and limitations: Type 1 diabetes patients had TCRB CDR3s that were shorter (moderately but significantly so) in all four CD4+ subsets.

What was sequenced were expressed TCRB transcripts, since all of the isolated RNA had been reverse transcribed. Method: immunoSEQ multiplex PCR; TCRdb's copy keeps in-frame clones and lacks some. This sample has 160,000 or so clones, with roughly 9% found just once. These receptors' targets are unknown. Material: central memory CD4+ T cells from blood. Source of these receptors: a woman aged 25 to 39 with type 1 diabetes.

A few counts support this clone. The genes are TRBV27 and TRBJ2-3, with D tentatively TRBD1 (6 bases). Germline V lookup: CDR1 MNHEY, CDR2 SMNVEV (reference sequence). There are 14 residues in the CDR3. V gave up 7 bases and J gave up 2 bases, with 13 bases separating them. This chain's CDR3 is CASIRTGSTDTQYF. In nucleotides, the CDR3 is TGTGCCAGCATCAGAACAGGGTCCACAGATACGCAGTATTTT.

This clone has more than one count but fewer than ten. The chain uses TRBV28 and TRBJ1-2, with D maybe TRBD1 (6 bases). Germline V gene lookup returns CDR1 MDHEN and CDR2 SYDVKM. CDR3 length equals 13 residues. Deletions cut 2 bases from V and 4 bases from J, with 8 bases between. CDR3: CASSLLRGYGYTF. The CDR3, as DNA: TGTGCCAGCAGTTTACTCAGGGGCTATGGCTACACCTTC.

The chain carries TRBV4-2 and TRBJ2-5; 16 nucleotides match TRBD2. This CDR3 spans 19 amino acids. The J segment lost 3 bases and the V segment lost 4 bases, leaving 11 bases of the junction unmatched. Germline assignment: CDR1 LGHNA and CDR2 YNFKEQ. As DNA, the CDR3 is TGTGCCAGCAGCCCCCAGGGACTAGCGGGAGGGGGGATTAAAGAGACCCAGTACTTC. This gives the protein CASSPQGLAGGGIKETQYF.

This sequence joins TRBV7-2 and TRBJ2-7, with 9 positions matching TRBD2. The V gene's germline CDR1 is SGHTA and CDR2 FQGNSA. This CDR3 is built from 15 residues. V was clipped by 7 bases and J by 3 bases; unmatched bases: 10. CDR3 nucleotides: TGTGCCAGCACCGACTCTAGCGGGACGGACTACGAGCAGTACTTC. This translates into CASTDSSGTDYEQYF. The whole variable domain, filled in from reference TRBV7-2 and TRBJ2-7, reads GAGVSQSPSNKVTEKGKDVELRCDPISGHTALYWYRQSLGQGLEFLIYFQGNSAPDKSGLPSDRFSAERTGGSVSTLTIQRTQQEDSAVYLCASTDSSGTDYEQYFGPGTRLTVT.

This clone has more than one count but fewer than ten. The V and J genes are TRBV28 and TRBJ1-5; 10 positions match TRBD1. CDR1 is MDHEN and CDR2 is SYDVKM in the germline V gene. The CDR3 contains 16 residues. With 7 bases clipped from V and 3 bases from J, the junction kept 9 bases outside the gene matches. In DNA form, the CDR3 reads TGTGCCAGCACCCCGAGTGGGACAGGGGACAATCAGCCCCAGCATTTT. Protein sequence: CASTPSGTGDNQPQHF. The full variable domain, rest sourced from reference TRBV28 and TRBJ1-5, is DVKVTQSSRYLVKRTGEKVFLECVQDMDHENMFWYRQDPGLGLRLIYFSYDVKMKEKGDIPEGYSVSREKKERFSLILESASTNQTSMYLCASTPSGTGDNQPQHFGDGTRLSIL.

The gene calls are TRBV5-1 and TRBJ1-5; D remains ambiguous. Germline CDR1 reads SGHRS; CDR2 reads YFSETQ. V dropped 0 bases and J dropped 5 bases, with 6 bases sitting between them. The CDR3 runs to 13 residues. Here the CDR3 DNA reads TGCGCCAGCAGCTTGGAGAGCGATCAGCCCCAGCATTTT. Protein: CASSLESDQPQHF.

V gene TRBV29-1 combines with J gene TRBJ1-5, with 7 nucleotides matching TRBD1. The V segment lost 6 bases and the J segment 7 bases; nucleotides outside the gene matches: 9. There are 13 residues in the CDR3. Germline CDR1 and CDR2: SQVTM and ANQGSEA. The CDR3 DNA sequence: TGCAGCGTAGAAACAGGGGTAGGGCAGCCCCAGCATTTT. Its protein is CSVETGVGQPQHF.

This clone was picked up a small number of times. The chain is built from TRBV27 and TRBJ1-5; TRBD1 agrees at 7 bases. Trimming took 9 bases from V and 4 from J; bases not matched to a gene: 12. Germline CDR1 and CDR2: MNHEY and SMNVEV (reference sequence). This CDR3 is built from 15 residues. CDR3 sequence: CASNLGGRGNQPQHF. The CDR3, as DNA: TGTGCCAGTAATTTGGGAGGCAGGGGGAATCAGCCCCAGCATTTT.

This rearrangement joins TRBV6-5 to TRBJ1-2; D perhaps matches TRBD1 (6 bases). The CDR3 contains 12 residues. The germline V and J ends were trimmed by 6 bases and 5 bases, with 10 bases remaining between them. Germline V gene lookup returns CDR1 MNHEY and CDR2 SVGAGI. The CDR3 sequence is CASRNTGYGYTF. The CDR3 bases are TGTGCCAGCAGGAATACAGGGTATGGCTACACCTTC.

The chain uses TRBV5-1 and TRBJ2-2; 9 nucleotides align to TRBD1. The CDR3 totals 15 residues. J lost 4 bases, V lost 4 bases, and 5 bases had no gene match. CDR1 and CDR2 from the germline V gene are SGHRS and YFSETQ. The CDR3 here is CASSTDRGITGELFF. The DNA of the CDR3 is TGCGCCAGCAGCACAGACAGGGGGATCACCGGGGAGCTGTTTTTT.

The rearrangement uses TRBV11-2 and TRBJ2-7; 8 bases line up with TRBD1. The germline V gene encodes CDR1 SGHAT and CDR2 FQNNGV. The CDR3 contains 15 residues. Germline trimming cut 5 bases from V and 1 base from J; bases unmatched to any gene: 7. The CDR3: CASSRQGQSSYEQYF. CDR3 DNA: TGTGCCAGCAGCCGACAGGGGCAATCATCCTACGAGCAGTACTTC.

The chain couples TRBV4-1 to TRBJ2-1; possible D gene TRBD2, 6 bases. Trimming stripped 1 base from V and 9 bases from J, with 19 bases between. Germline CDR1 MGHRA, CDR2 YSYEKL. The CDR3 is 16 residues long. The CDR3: CASSQAQGAGSLEQFF. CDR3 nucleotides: TGCGCCAGCAGCCAAGCCCAGGGTGCGGGAAGCCTTGAGCAGTTCTTC.

The CDR3 sequence is CASSPQASGAPFYNEQFF. CDR3 in DNA: TGTGCCAGCTCACCACAGGCTAGCGGAGCCCCCTTTTACAATGAGCAGTTCTTC. This chain links TRBV18 with TRBJ2-1; the match to TRBD2 covers 7 bases. V gave up 1 base and J gave up 4 bases; unmatched junction bases: 13. The germline gives CDR1 KGHSH, CDR2 LQKENI. The CDR3 covers 18 residues.

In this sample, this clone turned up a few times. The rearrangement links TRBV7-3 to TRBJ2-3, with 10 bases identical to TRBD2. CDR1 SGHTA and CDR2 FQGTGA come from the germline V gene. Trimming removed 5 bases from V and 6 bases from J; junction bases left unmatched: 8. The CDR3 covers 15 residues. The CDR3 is CASSRLAGAFDTQYF. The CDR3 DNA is TGTGCCAGCAGCCGGCTAGCGGGAGCTTTTGATACGCAGTATTTT.

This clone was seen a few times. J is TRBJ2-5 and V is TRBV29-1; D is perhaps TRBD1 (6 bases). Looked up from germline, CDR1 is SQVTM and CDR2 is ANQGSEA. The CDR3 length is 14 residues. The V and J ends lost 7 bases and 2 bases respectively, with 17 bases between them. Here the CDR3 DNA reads TGCAGCGCCACCGGGACAATCACTCAAGAGACCCAGTACTTC. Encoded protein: CSATGTITQETQYF.

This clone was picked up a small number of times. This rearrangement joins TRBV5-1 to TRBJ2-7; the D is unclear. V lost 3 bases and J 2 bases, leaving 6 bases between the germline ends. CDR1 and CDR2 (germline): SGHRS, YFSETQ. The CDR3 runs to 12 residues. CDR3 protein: CASSSVPYEQYF. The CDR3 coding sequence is TGCGCCAGCAGCTCGGTTCCCTACGAGCAGTACTTC.

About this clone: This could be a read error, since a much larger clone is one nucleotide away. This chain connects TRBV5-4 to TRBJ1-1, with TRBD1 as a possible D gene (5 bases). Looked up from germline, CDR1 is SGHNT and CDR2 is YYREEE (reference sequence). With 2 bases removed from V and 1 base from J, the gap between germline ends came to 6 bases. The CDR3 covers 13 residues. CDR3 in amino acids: CASSLTGNTEAFF. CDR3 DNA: TGTGCCAGCAGCTTAACAGGGAACACTGAAGCTTTCTTT.

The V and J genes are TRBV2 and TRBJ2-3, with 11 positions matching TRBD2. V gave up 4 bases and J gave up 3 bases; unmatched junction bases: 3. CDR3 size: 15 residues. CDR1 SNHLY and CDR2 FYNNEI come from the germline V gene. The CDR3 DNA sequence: TGTGCCAGCAGTGTAGCGGGAGGGCCGACAGATACGCAGTATTTT. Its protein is CASSVAGGPTDTQYF.

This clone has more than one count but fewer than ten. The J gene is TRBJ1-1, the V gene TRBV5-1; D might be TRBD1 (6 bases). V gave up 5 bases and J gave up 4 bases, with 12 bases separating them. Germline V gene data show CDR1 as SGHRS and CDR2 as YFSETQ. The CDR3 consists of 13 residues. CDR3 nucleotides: TGCGCCAGCAGTCCACAGGGTTTCACTGAAGCTTTCTTT. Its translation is CASSPQGFTEAFF.

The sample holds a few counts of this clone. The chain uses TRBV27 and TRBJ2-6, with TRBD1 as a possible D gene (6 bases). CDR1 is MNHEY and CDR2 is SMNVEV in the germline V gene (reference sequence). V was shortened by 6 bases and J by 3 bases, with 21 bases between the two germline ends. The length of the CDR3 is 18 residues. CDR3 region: CASSPTGRLLNGANVLTF. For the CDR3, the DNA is TGTGCCAGCAGCCCGACAGGTAGGCTTTTGAATGGGGCCAACGTCCTGACTTTC.

The CDR3: CASSSGLAGVYNEQFF. The CDR3 nucleotides are TGTGCCAGCAGCTCCGGACTAGCGGGAGTCTACAATGAGCAGTTCTTC. The V call is TRBV5-4, the J call TRBJ2-1, with 13 positions matching TRBD2. The CDR3 extends over 16 amino acids. In germline, CDR1 is SGHNT, CDR2 YYREEE (reference sequence). With 3 bases clipped from V and 3 bases from J, the junction kept 3 bases outside the gene matches.

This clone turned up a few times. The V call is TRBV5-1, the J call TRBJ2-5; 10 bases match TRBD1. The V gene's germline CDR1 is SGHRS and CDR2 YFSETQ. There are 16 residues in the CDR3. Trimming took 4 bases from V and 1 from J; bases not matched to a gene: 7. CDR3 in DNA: TGCGCCAGCAGCAAGGGGACAGGGGACCTCCAAGAGACCCAGTACTTC. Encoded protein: CASSKGTGDLQETQYF.

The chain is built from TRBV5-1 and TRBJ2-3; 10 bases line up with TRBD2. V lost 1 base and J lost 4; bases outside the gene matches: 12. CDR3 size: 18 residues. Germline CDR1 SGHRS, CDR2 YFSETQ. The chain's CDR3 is CASSLRAASGSQADTQYF. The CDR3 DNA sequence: TGCGCCAGCAGCTTGAGGGCGGCTAGCGGGAGTCAGGCAGATACGCAGTATTTT.

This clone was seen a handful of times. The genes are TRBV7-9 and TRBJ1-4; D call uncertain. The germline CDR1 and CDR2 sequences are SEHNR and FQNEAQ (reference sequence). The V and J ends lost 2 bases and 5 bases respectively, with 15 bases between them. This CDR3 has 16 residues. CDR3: CASSLNGGALNEKLFF. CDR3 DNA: TGTGCCAGCAGCTTAAACGGAGGCGCGCTAAATGAAAAACTGTTTTTT.

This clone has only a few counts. CDR3 sequence reads: CASSLLGTPFF. The DNA of the CDR3 is TGTGCCAGCAGCTTATTAGGGACTCCGTTCTTC. The V and J genes are TRBV5-4 and TRBJ2-1, with D perhaps matching TRBD2 (6 bases). The CDR3 has 11 residues. The V gene lost 2 bases and the J gene lost 15 bases, with 12 bases spanning the gap. Germline V gives CDR1 SGHNT, CDR2 YYREEE (reference sequence).

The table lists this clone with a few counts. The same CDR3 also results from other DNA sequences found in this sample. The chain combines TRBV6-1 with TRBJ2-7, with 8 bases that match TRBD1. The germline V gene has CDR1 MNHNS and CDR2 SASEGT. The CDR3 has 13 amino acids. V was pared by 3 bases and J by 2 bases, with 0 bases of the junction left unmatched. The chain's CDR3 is CASSETGAYEQYF. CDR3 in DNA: TGTGCCAGCAGTGAGACAGGGGCCTACGAGCAGTACTTC.

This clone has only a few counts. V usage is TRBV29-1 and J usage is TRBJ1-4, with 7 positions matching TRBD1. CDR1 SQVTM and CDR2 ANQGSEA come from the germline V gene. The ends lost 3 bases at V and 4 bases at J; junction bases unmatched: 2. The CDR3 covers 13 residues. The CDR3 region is CSVDGTDNEKLFF. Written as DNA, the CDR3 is TGCAGCGTTGACGGGACAGATAATGAAAAACTGTTTTTT.